This is a list of T cell receptor beta chains from one sample in a study of OX40 agonist ivuxolimab in advanced cancers. Libraries were prepared by immunoSEQ multiplex PCR; TCRdb keeps only in-frame clonotypes and omits some of them. The table lists about 17,000 clones, over 75% of them singletons, with over 25% in the top ten. The sequenced sample was CD4+ or CD8+ T cells sorted from blood, obtained in a trial of the OX40 agonist ivuxolimab. The origin of the receptors is an adult with an advanced solid tumor such as melanoma, head and neck, liver or kidney cancer. CDR3s include the opening cysteine and the closing phenylalanine or tryptophan. D genes are given only for firm matches. Clone size is stated in some rows and not others, as once, few, many or a class when expanded.

NA	TRBV9	TRBJ2-5	NA	TGTGCCAGCAGCGTCCCCAGTAGAGGGGGGAGGGAGCAAGAGACCCAGTACTTC	CASSVPSRGGREQETQYF
NA	TRBV7-2	TRBJ1-4	TRBD1	TGTGCCAGCAGCCTAGGGCCCCCCGGGACAGTGAATGAAAAACTGTTTTTT	CASSLGPPGTVNEKLFF
once	TRBV5-1	TRBJ1-2	TRBD1	TGCGCCAGCAGCCCCTGGACAGGGGACACCTATGGCTACACCTTC	CASSPWTGDTYGYTF
NA	TRBV19	TRBJ2-1	TRBD2	TGTGCCAGTAGTATAAGGGCTGGACTAGCGGGTAACTACAATGAGCAGTTCTTC	CASSIRAGLAGNYNEQFF
NA	TRBV5-1	TRBJ2-3	NA	TGCGCCAGCAGCTTATTCCAGGAACGCACAGATACGCAGTATTTT	CASSLFQERTDTQYF
NA	TRBV19	TRBJ1-2	NA	TGTGCCAGTAGTATAGAAGGCAGGGTCGACGGCTACACCTTC	CASSIEGRVDGYTF
NA	TRBV19	TRBJ1-1	NA	TGTGCCAGTAGTAGGGACATCCTGAACACTGAAGCTTTCTTT	CASSRDILNTEAFF
NA	TRBV2	TRBJ2-5	TRBD1	TGTGCCAGCAGGCACGGACAGGGAAGGAGGGAGCAGTACTTC	CASRHGQGRREQYF
NA	TRBV27	TRBJ2-7	TRBD2	TGTGCCAGCAGTACCGGACTAGCGGGAGCTTACGAGCAGTACTTC	CASSTGLAGAYEQYF
NA	TRBV5-4	TRBJ2-5	NA	TGTGCCAGCAGCTTGGCTGCTTGGGACGGAGAGACCCAGTACTTC	CASSLAAWDGETQYF
NA	TRBV5-6	TRBJ1-4	NA	TGTGCCAGCAGCTTCACAGATGCAACTAATGAAAAACTGTTTTTT	CASSFTDATNEKLFF
NA	TRBV7-9	TRBJ2-1	TRBD2	TGTGCCAGCAGCCACGGGACTAGCGGGAGAGGTATCTACAATGAGCAGTTCTTC	CASSHGTSGRGIYNEQFF
NA	TRBV14	TRBJ2-7	NA	TGTGCCAGCAGCCAAGGCGGCTGGCGGGACAACGAGCAGTACTTC	CASSQGGWRDNEQYF
NA	TRBV25-1	TRBJ1-1	NA	TGTGCCAGCAGTGCACCGTGGCAGCAGAACACTGAAGCTTTCTTT	CASSAPWQQNTEAFF
once	TRBV7-2	TRBJ1-1	NA	TGTGCCAGCAGCTTAAGCCTCTCTGAAGCTTTCTTT	CASSLSLSEAFF
few	TRBV9	TRBJ2-7	TRBD1	TGTGCCAGCAGCGTAGGCACAGGGGGCTCCTACGAGCAGTACTTC	CASSVGTGGSYEQYF
NA	TRBV4-1	TRBJ2-5	NA	TGCGCCAGCAGCCAAGAGGGGAGGGGGTCCGAGACCCAGTACTTC	CASSQEGRGSETQYF
NA	TRBV4-1	TRBJ2-3	TRBD2	TGCGCCAGCAGCCTGACTAGCGGGGCCCGCACAGATACGCAGTATTTT	CASSLTSGARTDTQYF